This T cell receptor (beta chain) is drawn from a study of neurological immune-mediated disorders. This clonotype has ten or more counts. Every sequencing run produced over 170 million TCR-beta sequences that came from 15-18 subjects. TCRdb reanalysed the 5' RACE reads using MiXCR and keeps one entry per CDR3 protein. The sample contains approximately 50,000 distinct CDR3 sequences, 7% to 9% of which appear only once. Time point noted: longitudinal time-point 3. The V end lost 3 bases, the J end lost 1 base, and 8 bases lay between the germline ends. This CDR3 comprises 13 residues. Germline values: CDR1 DFQATT, CDR2 SNEGSKA (reference sequence).

The sample was PBMCs. The chain links TRBV20-1 to TRBJ2-3, with D perhaps matching TRBD2 (6 bases). This TCR came from a woman in her thirties or forties in good health. The CDR3 loop reads CSARASGTDTQYF. In nucleotides, the CDR3 is TGCAGTGCTAGGGCTAGCGGCACAGATACGCAGTATTTT.